A selection of T cell receptor beta chains follows, all from one sample in a study of identical twins. TCRdb fed the 5' RACE reads into MiXCR, producing one record per CDR3 protein. The sample contains 450,000 or so distinct CDR3 sequences, approximately 15% of which appear only once. These data are also associated with another study on yellow fever vaccine responses in identical twins.

Sample: CD4+ T cells sorted from blood. Source of these receptors: a woman aged 18-29 years in good health. Both conserved end residues are part of each CDR3. A D gene is named only where the DNA matches it firmly. The size entry is marked missing in some rows and otherwise reads once, few, many or a size class.

TGTGCCAGCAGCCCCCCGCGGGGAGATTCACCCCTCCACTTT | CASSPPRGDSPLHF | TRBJ1-6 | TRBV6-1 | - | - | 14
TGTGCCAGCAGTTACTCGAAAACTCCGGGAAGGGCCCCCTACGAGCAGTACTTC | CASSYSKTPGRAPYEQYF | TRBJ2-7 | TRBV6-2/TRBV6-3 | few | - | 18
TGTGCCAGCAGTCCCCTCCGGGGGCGTGGAGATACGCAGTATTTT | CASSPLRGRGDTQYF | TRBJ2-3 | TRBV12-3/TRBV12-4 | many | - | 15
TGCAGTGCTACCCCGTTACGCCTAGCGGGAGGAAATGAGCAGTTCTTC | CSATPLRLAGGNEQFF | TRBJ2-1 | TRBV20-1 | few | TRBD2 | 16
TGTGCCAGCAGAGGACAGGGGGCGAACTATGGCTACACCTTC | CASRGQGANYGYTF | TRBJ1-2 | TRBV28 | many | TRBD1 | 14
TGTGCCAGCAGTCTCAAAGGCAGGGTGTACACCATATATTTT | CASSLKGRVYTIYF | TRBJ1-3 | TRBV12-3/TRBV12-4 | - | - | 14
TGCGCCGCTTCAGAGGGTTACGAGCAGTACTTC | CAASEGYEQYF | TRBJ2-7 | TRBV10-2 | many | - | 11
TGTGCCAGCAGCCAAAGAGCTTACGAGCAGTACTTC | CASSQRAYEQYF | TRBJ2-7 | TRBV14 | - | - | 12
TGTGCCAGCAGCCCTGACAGGGGTGCAGATACGCAGTATTTT | CASSPDRGADTQYF | TRBJ2-3 | TRBV6-1 | - | TRBD1 | 14
TGCGCCAGCAGCTTAAAAAGCTCCTACAATGAGCAGTTCTTC | CASSLKSSYNEQFF | TRBJ2-1 | TRBV5-1 | few | - | 14
TGTGCCAGCAGTGATAGTGGGAGACCCCAGTACTTC | CASSDSGRPQYF | TRBJ2-5 | TRBV25-1 | - | - | 12
TGCAGCGTCCCGGACAGGGTCACAGATACGCAGTATTTT | CSVPDRVTDTQYF | TRBJ2-3 | TRBV29-1 | - | TRBD1 | 13
TGCAGCGTACAGGGCCCTGGGGAGACCCAGTACTTC | CSVQGPGETQYF | TRBJ2-5 | TRBV29-1 | - | - | 12
TGCAGTGCTAGGACTAGCCCGCGACCAGATACGCAGTATTTT | CSARTSPRPDTQYF | TRBJ2-3 | TRBV20-1 | few | TRBD2 | 14
TGTGCCAGCAGCCGAGGGACAAATGAGCAGTTCTTC | CASSRGTNEQFF | TRBJ2-1 | TRBV3-1 | - | - | 12
TGCAGCGTTCAAGGGGCGGGAGATACGCAGTATTTT | CSVQGAGDTQYF | TRBJ2-3 | TRBV29-1 | - | - | 12
TGTGCCAGCAGTCGGACTAGCTCCCCCACCGGGGAGCTGTTTTTT | CASSRTSSPTGELFF | TRBJ2-2 | TRBV12-3/TRBV12-4 | - | TRBD2 | 15